This T cell receptor (beta chain) was retrieved from a study of cytomegalovirus exposure and HLA in healthy donors. Study as a whole: Among about 179 million T cells, an earlier analysis found roughly 120 million unique TCR beta sequences. Notes on the study in general: In vitro assays verified that three CMV-associated chains recognized CMV antigens specifically. Earlier analysis looked at TCR beta V segments, and most were productive about 87% or about 30% of the time.

The study ran its PCR with 60 Vbeta and 13 Jbeta primers. Generated by immunoSEQ multiplex PCR, the TCRdb table keeps only in-frame clones and is missing some. Of 95,000 or so clones in the sample, 81% were seen once. This clone occurred many times. What it binds is not known. Unmatched junction bases numbered 2, after V lost 4 bases and J lost 2 bases. In germline, CDR1 is MNHEY, CDR2 SVGAGI. This CDR3 contains 13 residues. The TCR comes from a woman in her 70s in good health and CMV-seropositive. Material: PBMCs. The V and J genes are TRBV6-5 and TRBJ2-7; 7 positions agree with TRBD2. The CDR3 sequence is CASSWGLTYEQYF. DNA of the CDR3: TGTGCCAGCAGTTGGGGACTAACCTACGAGCAGTACTTC.